A single sample gave rise to the 15 T cell receptor beta chains below, sequenced in a study of T cell repertoires in cytomegalovirus infection. A single record per CDR3 protein comes from TCRdb applying MiXCR to the reads. This table holds about 310,000 distinct CDR3 sequences, around 25% found once. No cognate antigen is known for these TCRs. Material: cultured PBMCs, obtained from culture after CMV antigen stimulation. These receptors were taken from a human donor in good health (CMV status not recorded). Some clones in this sample may be carry-over from other donors' samples.

This clonotype was counted between two and nine times. This chain uses TRBV6-8 with TRBJ1-1; D gene ambiguous. V lost 2 bases and J 4 bases, leaving 11 bases between the germline ends. CDR3 size: 14 residues. Germline CDR1 and CDR2: MNHGY and SAAAGT. Here the CDR3 reads CASSYPGGRTEAFF. DNA of the CDR3: TGTGCCAGCAGTTACCCCGGAGGGCGCACTGAAGCTTTCTTT.

This clonotype was counted a few times. This sequence joins TRBV7-2 and TRBJ2-3, with D possibly matching TRBD1 (6 bases). This CDR3 spans 18 amino acids. Trimming took off 1 base at V and 2 bases at J, with 19 bases between the two ends. CDR1 is SGHTA, CDR2 FQGNSA, per germline. This chain's CDR3 is CASSLDVGAAYITDTQYF. CDR3 sequence (DNA): TGTGCCAGCAGCTTAGATGTGGGGGCAGCTTATATCACAGATACGCAGTATTTT.

This clonotype was seen a handful of times. The J gene is TRBJ2-3, the V gene TRBV11-2; no clear D. V was clipped by 5 bases and J by 6 bases, with 21 bases between them. The CDR3 has 16 residues. CDR1 and CDR2 (germline): SGHAT, FQNNGV. CDR3 residues: CASSQRGELSSDTQYF. The CDR3 region has the DNA TGTGCCAGCAGCCAAAGAGGCGAACTCAGTTCGGATACGCAGTATTTT. Combining the CDR3 with reference TRBV11-2 and TRBJ2-3 gives the whole variable domain EAGVAQSPRYKIIEKRQSVAFWCNPISGHATLYWYQQILGQGPKLLIQFQNNGVVDDSQLPKDRFSAERLKGVDSTLKIQPAKLEDSAVYLCASSQRGELSSDTQYFGPGTRLTVL.

This clonotype has more than one count but fewer than ten. The J gene is TRBJ2-1, the V gene TRBV27, with TRBD1 identical over 7 bases. Germline CDR1 MNHEY, CDR2 SMNVEV (reference sequence). Trimming cost V 0 bases and J 3 bases; bases outside gene matches: 8. The CDR3 sequence is 17 residues long. CDR3 DNA: TGTGCCAGCAGTTTATCCGGTACAGGGGTAGGCTACAATGAGCAGTTCTTC. Residues: CASSLSGTGVGYNEQFF.

The V gene is TRBV27, the J gene TRBJ2-2, with D unclear. This CDR3 is built from 11 residues. With 5 bases removed from V and 4 bases from J, the gap between germline ends came to 2 bases. Per germline, CDR1 MNHEY and CDR2 SMNVEV (reference sequence). CDR3 in DNA: TGTGCCAGCAGTCGCACCGGGGAGCTGTTTTTT. Translating gives CASSRTGELFF.

In its sample, this clonotype was seen many times. This chain uses TRBV28 with TRBJ1-1, with a possible D match to TRBD1 (5 bases). CDR1 is MDHEN and CDR2 is SYDVKM in the germline V gene. The V end was cut by 2 bases, the J end by 1 base, with 11 bases between. CDR3 length equals 15 residues. The CDR3 sequence is CASSLPGTSNTEAFF. CDR3 nucleotide sequence: TGTGCCAGCAGTTTACCCGGGACCTCGAACACTGAAGCTTTCTTT.

Many counts were recorded for this clonotype. V and J are TRBV9 and TRBJ2-1, with 12 bases identical to TRBD2. V trimming: 3 bases; J trimming: 6 bases; junction bases outside the gene matches: 7. Germline V gives CDR1 SGDLS, CDR2 YYNGEE. The CDR3 loop spans 16 amino acids. The CDR3 sequence is CASSGTTSGSINEQFF. CDR3 DNA sequence: TGTGCCAGCAGCGGGACGACTAGCGGGAGTATCAATGAGCAGTTCTTC.

This clonotype was counted a few times. The V call is TRBV5-6, the J call TRBJ1-2; D gene uncertain. CDR1 and CDR2 from the germline V gene are SGHDT and YYEEEE. Between the trimmed V and J ends, which lost 4 bases and 0 bases, there was a span of 10 bases. The CDR3 is 14 amino acids. The CDR3 DNA reads TGTGCCAGCAGCCCGGACGGAACTAACTATGGCTACACCTTC. This sequence encodes CASSPDGTNYGYTF.

This clonotype was seen a few times. This chain uses TRBV25-1 with TRBJ2-1; weak D call: TRBD2 (6 bases). V was cut by 2 bases and J by 4 bases, with 9 bases left in between. Germline V lookup: CDR1 MGHDK, CDR2 SYGVNS. The CDR3 spans 14 residues. The CDR3 is CASSEGGAYNEQFF. The DNA for the CDR3 is TGTGCCAGCAGTGAAGGCGGGGCATACAATGAGCAGTTCTTC.

The chain couples TRBV5-8 to TRBJ1-5, with 7 bases that match TRBD1. This CDR3 is 15 amino acids long. Germline values: CDR1 SGHTS, CDR2 YDEGEE. The V and J ends lost 0 bases and 7 bases, in that order; junction bases with no gene match: 7. CDR3 sequence reads: CASSLGQGGWQPQHF. In DNA form, the CDR3 reads TGTGCCAGCAGCTTGGGACAGGGAGGATGGCAGCCCCAGCATTTT.

This clonotype was observed a few times. This chain connects TRBV5-1 to TRBJ2-2; a weak D match, TRBD1 (5 bases). The CDR3 loop spans 14 amino acids. V lost 2 bases and J 5 bases, leaving 10 bases between the germline ends. Germline V gene lookup returns CDR1 SGHRS and CDR2 YFSETQ. In DNA form, the CDR3 reads TGCGCCAGCAGCTTACAGGACACAACCGGGGAGCTGTTTTTT. Amino acid sequence: CASSLQDTTGELFF.

The count of this clonotype is one. The V gene is TRBV19, the J gene TRBJ1-1, with a tentative D call TRBD1 (5 bases). V gave up 4 bases and J gave up 11 bases, with 29 bases separating them. CDR3 length: 17 amino acids. The V gene's germline CDR1 is LNHDA and CDR2 SQIVND (reference sequence). In DNA, the CDR3 is TGTGCCAGTAGTACTTTCCGGGCGGAGGGGCGGAACACAAGGGCTTTCTTT. It translates to CASSTFRAEGRNTRAFF.

This clonotype has only one observation. V and J are TRBV5-1 and TRBJ2-1; tentative D call: TRBD2 (7 bases). CDR1 and CDR2 (germline): SGHRS, YFSETQ. V was cut by 4 bases and J by 6 bases, with 20 bases left in between. There are 16 residues in the CDR3. This CDR3 reads CASSGGLADSTNEQFF. The CDR3 nucleotides read TGCGCCAGCAGCGGGGGGCTAGCGGACTCTACCAATGAGCAGTTCTTC.

The chain employs TRBV6-1 and TRBJ1-1, with D uncertain. Germline CDR1 MNHNS, CDR2 SASEGT. V gave up 2 bases and J gave up 1 base, with 11 bases separating them. CDR3 length: 15 amino acids. The CDR3 DNA sequence: TGTGCCAGCAGTGAACCAGAGAATCCGAACACTGAAGCTTTCTTT. Protein: CASSEPENPNTEAFF.

The rearrangement joins TRBV19 to TRBJ1-5, with D perhaps TRBD1 (5 bases). Germline lookup yields CDR1 LNHDA and CDR2 SQIVND (reference sequence). This CDR3 contains 17 residues. V shed 5 bases and J shed 2 bases, with 19 bases lying between them. The CDR3 spells CASSQGGVGRGNQPQHF. The CDR3 nucleotides are TGTGCCAGTAGTCAAGGAGGGGTGGGGAGGGGCAATCAGCCCCAGCATTTT.